These 26 T cell receptor beta chains came from one sample sequenced in a study of T cell responses to AZD1222 COVID-19 vaccine. Clones were read by immunoSEQ multiplex PCR, and TCRdb kept only the in-frame ones, dropping some. The sample has more than 110,000 clones; roughly 90% are singletons. The sample consisted of peripheral blood, taken on day 0 of AZD1222 vaccination. The receptors were gathered from an adult in good health.

The J gene is TRBJ2-3, the V gene TRBV7-8, with D unclear. There are 14 residues in the CDR3. V lost 4 bases to trimming and J lost 4 bases, with 12 bases between them. CDR1 is SGHVS and CDR2 is FQNEAQ in the germline V gene. CDR3 nucleotides: TGTGCCAGCAGCTACTCGTCGTCGTCAGATACGCAGTATTTT. This sequence encodes CASSYSSSSDTQYF.

CDR3 DNA: TGTGCCAGCAGACTAGCCCCAGCGCAGACCCAGTACTTC. This translates into CASRLAPAQTQYF. The genes are TRBV14 and TRBJ2-5; tentative D call: TRBD2 (6 bases). The CDR3 totals 13 residues. V gave up 6 bases and J gave up 6 bases, with 14 bases separating them. CDR1 is SGHDN, CDR2 FVKESK, per germline.

The chain combines TRBV4-1 with TRBJ2-7; D tentatively fits TRBD1 or TRBD2 (5 bases each). Trimming removed 4 bases at V and 5 bases at J, with 18 bases between. Germline V gives CDR1 MGHRA, CDR2 YSYEKL. The CDR3 length is 15 residues. The CDR3 sequence: CASSPLREGWNEQYF. In nucleotides, the CDR3 is TGCGCCAGCAGCCCCCTGAGAGAGGGGTGGAACGAGCAGTACTTC.

V is TRBV19 and J is TRBJ2-1; 14 positions match TRBD2. J gave up 7 bases and V 4 bases, and 6 bases lay outside the gene matches. CDR1 is LNHDA and CDR2 is SQIVND in the germline V gene (reference sequence). The CDR3 is made up of 16 amino acids. CDR3 nucleotide sequence: TGTGCCAGTAGTAAAAAAGGGACTAGCGGGAGAAATGAGCAGTTCTTC. Its protein product is CASSKKGTSGRNEQFF.

This clone was counted once. The chain employs TRBV19 and TRBJ1-5; D gene unclear. Trimming took 1 base from V and 2 from J, leaving 12 bases between them. Germline V gene data show CDR1 as LNHDA and CDR2 as SQIVND (reference sequence). The length of the CDR3 is 16 residues. The CDR3 DNA reads TGTGCCAGTAGTATAGTTGGCGGTGCTGGCAATCAGCCCCAGCATTTT. Protein: CASSIVGGAGNQPQHF.

For the CDR3, the DNA is TGCAGTGCTATCGCAGATACGCAGTATTTT. Encoded protein: CSAIADTQYF. V is TRBV20-1 and J is TRBJ2-3; D is uncertain. Germline assignment: CDR1 DFQATT and CDR2 SNEGSKA (reference sequence). Deletions cut 4 bases from V and 4 bases from J, with 3 bases between. The CDR3 has 10 residues.

The genes are TRBV27 and TRBJ1-4; 8 positions agree with TRBD1. The CDR3 runs to 14 residues. Germline V lookup: CDR1 MNHEY, CDR2 SMNVEV (reference sequence). The V segment lost 4 bases and the J segment 4 bases; nucleotides outside the gene matches: 2. In DNA form, the CDR3 reads TGTGCCAGCAGTTCACAGGGGGGTAATGAAAAACTGTTTTTT. This translates into CASSSQGGNEKLFF.

V gene TRBV4-3 combines with J gene TRBJ2-3, with D possibly matching TRBD2 (6 bases). The CDR3 spans 17 residues. Germline assignment: CDR1 LGHNA and CDR2 YSLEER. The V and J ends lost 0 bases and 1 base respectively, with 14 bases between them. The CDR3 nucleotides read TGCGCCAGCAGCCAAGAGGCGGGGCCGGGGGGCACAGATACGCAGTATTTT. This codes for CASSQEAGPGGTDTQYF.

The rearrangement links TRBV7-9 to TRBJ1-2, with D unresolved. Germline lookup yields CDR1 SEHNR and CDR2 FQNEAQ (reference sequence). Trimming cost V 6 bases and J 4 bases, with 18 bases left between them. This CDR3 is built from 15 residues. The CDR3, as DNA: TGTGCCAGCAGAGGACTCACAGAAGGTTCCTATGGCTACACCTTC. Protein: CASRGLTEGSYGYTF.

This clone has just a few counts. This rearrangement joins TRBV10-2 to TRBJ1-5; 11 nucleotides line up with TRBD1. From germline, CDR1 is WSHSY and CDR2 SAAADI. The CDR3 runs 15 residues. Trimming removed 5 bases from V and 5 bases from J; junction bases left unmatched: 5. DNA of the CDR3: TGCGCCAGCAGTTGGACAGGGGGCTATGATCAGCCCCAGCATTTT. Amino acid sequence: CASSWTGGYDQPQHF.

This chain links TRBV27 with TRBJ2-1; D is perhaps TRBD2 (5 bases). This CDR3 has 13 residues. Germline V gene lookup returns CDR1 MNHEY and CDR2 SMNVEV (reference sequence). V lost 2 bases and J 6 bases, leaving 8 bases between the germline ends. CDR3 coding DNA: TGTGCCAGCAGTTTAGGACTTACCAATGAGCAGTTCTTC. Encoded protein: CASSLGLTNEQFF.

The chain employs TRBV5-8 and TRBJ1-2; D is possibly TRBD1 (5 bases). Germline V lookup: CDR1 SGHTS, CDR2 YDEGEE. V was pared by 6 bases and J by 3 bases, with 18 bases between. The length of the CDR3 is 15 residues. DNA of the CDR3: TGTGCCAGCACCGTTACGCATGGGGGGGACTATGGCTACACCTTC. It is translated as CASTVTHGGDYGYTF.

V gene TRBV28 combines with J gene TRBJ2-5; 7 nucleotides line up with TRBD2. This CDR3 has 13 residues. The germline CDR1 and CDR2 sequences are MDHEN and SYDVKM. V lost 6 bases to trimming and J lost 5 bases; unmatched junction nucleotides: 6. The CDR3 loop is CASSLIAGETQYF. As DNA, the CDR3 is TGTGCCAGCAGCCTCATAGCGGGTGAGACCCAGTACTTC. Full variable domain (rest looked up from reference TRBV28 and TRBJ2-5): DVKVTQSSRYLVKRTGEKVFLECVQDMDHENMFWYRQDPGLGLRLIYFSYDVKMKEKGDIPEGYSVSREKKERFSLILESASTNQTSMYLCASSLIAGETQYFGPGTRLLVL.

The CDR3 loop is CASTGHTNTEAFF. Here the CDR3 DNA reads TGTGCCAGCACGGGACATACGAACACTGAAGCTTTCTTT. The chain links TRBV27 to TRBJ1-1; maybe TRBD1 (6 bases). The CDR3 consists of 13 residues. With 7 bases removed from V and 1 base from J, the gap between germline ends came to 10 bases. CDR1 MNHEY and CDR2 SMNVEV come from the germline V gene (reference sequence).

The rearrangement links TRBV30 to TRBJ2-3; D not certain. This CDR3 has 15 amino acids. The germline gives CDR1 GTSNPN, CDR2 SVGIG (reference sequence). V was trimmed by 0 bases and J by 0 bases, leaving 10 bases between them. The CDR3 nucleotides are TGTGCCTGGAGTGTACAAGCGCCGAGCACAGATACGCAGTATTTT. It codes for CAWSVQAPSTDTQYF.

A single count supports this clone. The chain carries TRBV6-5 and TRBJ1-1; 7 bases fit TRBD1. V trimming: 6 bases; J trimming: 4 bases; junction bases outside the gene matches: 5. CDR1 is MNHEY and CDR2 is SVGAGI in the germline V gene. This CDR3 comprises 13 residues. The DNA for the CDR3 is TGTGCCAGCAGCACAGGGGATGCCACTGAAGCTTTCTTT. Translating gives CASSTGDATEAFF.

J is TRBJ2-1 and V is TRBV23-1, with D possibly being TRBD1 (6 bases). TRBV23-1 is classed as an ORF, of uncertain function. The CDR3 runs to 14 residues. V was trimmed by 4 bases and J by 2 bases, leaving 9 bases between them. The CDR3 coding sequence is TGCGCCAGCAGTCTAGGGACACCCTACAATGAGCAGTTCTTC. It codes for CASSLGTPYNEQFF.

The chain is built from TRBV19 and TRBJ1-2; the D is unclear. Trimming took 3 bases from V and 4 from J, leaving 12 bases between them. Per germline, CDR1 LNHDA and CDR2 SQIVND (reference sequence). The CDR3 contains 14 residues. The CDR3 region is CASSISTVIYGYTF. CDR3 coding DNA: TGTGCCAGTAGTATCTCGACGGTCATCTATGGCTACACCTTC.

V gene TRBV5-5 combines with J gene TRBJ2-2; no firm D call. CDR1 and CDR2 (germline): SGHKS, YYEKEE (reference sequence). The CDR3 has 14 amino acids. The V end lost 4 bases, the J end lost 4 bases, and 11 bases lay between the germline ends. The CDR3, as DNA: TGTGCCAGCAGCCCCTCTCCGACCACCGGGGAGCTGTTTTTT. Translation: CASSPSPTTGELFF.

The chain recombines TRBV6-5 with TRBJ2-2; possibly TRBD1 for D (6 bases). Per germline, CDR1 MNHEY and CDR2 SVGAGI. V was pared by 1 base and J by 1 base, with 7 bases between. The CDR3 is 15 amino acids. The CDR3 region has the DNA TGTGCCAGCAGTTACTGGGGACAGAACACCGGGGAGCTGTTTTTT. It translates to CASSYWGQNTGELFF.

This chain links TRBV7-2 with TRBJ2-7, with D tentatively TRBD1 (6 bases). This CDR3 comprises 15 residues. Germline V gene lookup returns CDR1 SGHTA and CDR2 FQGNSA. V lost 3 bases to trimming and J lost 7 bases, with 19 bases between them. The CDR3 protein is CASSFSRDTVKEQYF. The CDR3, as DNA: TGTGCCAGCAGCTTTTCCCGGGACACCGTGAAAGAGCAGTACTTC.

V gene TRBV5-1 combines with J gene TRBJ1-3; D not resolved. The V and J ends lost 1 base and 4 bases respectively, with 6 bases between them. This CDR3 has 13 amino acids. Germline CDR1 and CDR2: SGHRS and YFSETQ. The CDR3 region has the DNA TGCGCCAGCAGCTTGACTGGGGGAAACACCATATATTTT. The encoded protein is CASSLTGGNTIYF.

The chain links TRBV12-3 or TRBV12-4 to TRBJ1-3; no definite D call. V was shortened by 6 bases and J by 4 bases, with 10 bases between the two germline ends. The CDR3 has 13 amino acids. The CDR3 region has the DNA TGTGCCAGCAGCACCGGGAGCGGAAACACCATATATTTT. Its translation: CASSTGSGNTIYF.

The rearrangement links TRBV28 to TRBJ1-1, with no clear D. Trimming shortened V by 7 bases and J by 3 bases, and 21 bases separated the two germline ends. Germline lookup yields CDR1 MDHEN and CDR2 SYDVKM. The CDR3 has 16 amino acids. In nucleotides, the CDR3 is TGTGCCAGCAACTATCTGCGGGGTACAGTCGACACTGAAGCTTTCTTT. Residues: CASNYLRGTVDTEAFF.

This chain joins TRBV9 and TRBJ1-1; unclear D gene. The CDR3 runs to 14 residues. The V and J ends lost 4 bases and 2 bases respectively, with 12 bases between them. Germline loops: CDR1 SGDLS, CDR2 YYNGEE. CDR3 loop: CASSTGWLNTEAFF. The CDR3 nucleotides are TGTGCCAGCAGCACCGGATGGTTAAACACTGAAGCTTTCTTT.

The chain uses TRBV15 and TRBJ1-5; 8 positions agree with TRBD1. The CDR3 runs to 15 residues. J was trimmed by 5 bases and V by 3 bases; bases with no gene match: 6. Germline V gives CDR1 LNHNV, CDR2 YYDKDF (reference sequence). CDR3 in amino acids: CATSSNRGIDQPQHF. The CDR3 region has the DNA TGTGCCACCAGCAGTAACAGGGGGATCGATCAGCCCCAGCATTTT.